Listed below are T cell receptor beta chains from one sample, sequenced in a study of Graves' ophthalmopathy and Graves' hyperthyroidism. TCRdb passed the multiplex PCR reads through MiXCR, listing each CDR3 protein once. Of about 210,000 distinct CDR3 sequences in the sample, 25% to 30% are singletons; the top ten hold 9.1%. The sequencing sample was made of peripheral blood. The receptors derive from a man in his fifties or sixties with Graves' ophthalmopathy. The CDR3 runs from the conserved cysteine through the conserved F or W. Fields, in order: CDR3 DNA, CDR3 protein, D gene, J gene, V gene, clone size. The D gene is left open where the match is weak. The size field is filled for only some rows; it gives once, few, many or a size class.

CDR3 DNA: TGTGCCACCAGCAGAGATCAAAGCTCTGGAAACACCATATATTTT; CDR3 protein: CATSRDQSSGNTIYF; D gene: .; J gene: TRBJ1-3; V gene: TRBV15; clone size: .
CDR3 DNA: TGTGCCAGCAATCAGGGCATTAAGCCCCAGCATTTT; CDR3 protein: CASNQGIKPQHF; D gene: .; J gene: TRBJ1-5; V gene: TRBV28; clone size: many
CDR3 DNA: TGCAGTGCTAGAGATGGGACTGACACCTACGAGCAGTACTTC; CDR3 protein: CSARDGTDTYEQYF; D gene: .; J gene: TRBJ2-7; V gene: TRBV20-1; clone size: many
CDR3 DNA: TGTGCCAGCAGTTACCTAAGACAGGGGCAGTCACCCCTCCACTTT; CDR3 protein: CASSYLRQGQSPLHF; D gene: TRBD1; J gene: TRBJ1-6; V gene: TRBV6-5; clone size: many
CDR3 DNA: TGTGCCAGCAGTCGGGACAGGGCCCTGAATCAGCCCCAGCATTTT; CDR3 protein: CASSRDRALNQPQHF; D gene: TRBD1; J gene: TRBJ1-5; V gene: TRBV6-1; clone size: .
CDR3 DNA: TGTGCTTGCGGGCCCTATGGGGGCTACGAGCAGTACTTC; CDR3 protein: CACGPYGGYEQYF; D gene: .; J gene: TRBJ2-7; V gene: TRBV6-1; clone size: many
CDR3 DNA: TGTGCCAGCAGCTTCAAGGAGAACACTGAAGCTTTCTTT; CDR3 protein: CASSFKENTEAFF; D gene: .; J gene: TRBJ1-1; V gene: TRBV6-2/TRBV6-3; clone size: many
CDR3 DNA: TGTGCCAGCAGTTATTCCGGTGGGGGCGGCTACACCTTC; CDR3 protein: CASSYSGGGGYTF; D gene: .; J gene: TRBJ1-2; V gene: TRBV6-2/TRBV6-3; clone size: many
CDR3 DNA: TGTGCCAGCAGCGCCGACAGCGTAAGCCTCTACGAGCAGTACTTC; CDR3 protein: CASSADSVSLYEQYF; D gene: .; J gene: TRBJ2-7; V gene: TRBV7-9; clone size: many
CDR3 DNA: TGTGCCAGCAGCCGGAGGACTGAAGCTTTCTTT; CDR3 protein: CASSRRTEAFF; D gene: .; J gene: TRBJ1-1; V gene: TRBV7-2; clone size: many
CDR3 DNA: TGTGCCAGCAGTTACTCGATGTCAATCGAAGGGCCCGGGGAGCTGTTTTTT; CDR3 protein: CASSYSMSIEGPGELFF; D gene: .; J gene: TRBJ2-2; V gene: TRBV6-5; clone size: many
CDR3 DNA: TGTGCCAGCAGTTTAGCGGGCACTCAAGAGACCCAGTACTTC; CDR3 protein: CASSLAGTQETQYF; D gene: .; J gene: TRBJ2-5; V gene: TRBV28; clone size: many
CDR3 DNA: TGTGCCAGCAGTTACGACCAGGGACCCAGAGCAATCCAAGAGACCCAGTACTTC; CDR3 protein: CASSYDQGPRAIQETQYF; D gene: .; J gene: TRBJ2-5; V gene: TRBV6-5; clone size: few
CDR3 DNA: TGTGCCACCAGCAAAGACCCAGGGAGCAATCAGCCCCAGCATTTT; CDR3 protein: CATSKDPGSNQPQHF; D gene: .; J gene: TRBJ1-5; V gene: TRBV15; clone size: many
CDR3 DNA: TGTGCCAGCAGTTATGACAACCACCACTCCTACGAGCAGTACTTC; CDR3 protein: CASSYDNHHSYEQYF; D gene: .; J gene: TRBJ2-7; V gene: TRBV6-2/TRBV6-3; clone size: once
CDR3 DNA: TGTGCCAGCAGGGACCTAGATCAAGAGACCCAGTACTTC; CDR3 protein: CASRDLDQETQYF; D gene: .; J gene: TRBJ2-5; V gene: TRBV27; clone size: many
CDR3 DNA: TGTGCCAGCAGCCGCCGGGACAGGGGGCTTGAGACCCAGTACTTC; CDR3 protein: CASSRRDRGLETQYF; D gene: TRBD1; J gene: TRBJ2-5; V gene: TRBV12-3/TRBV12-4; clone size: many
CDR3 DNA: TGTGCCAGCAGTTCGGGGGTAAATTCACCCCTCCACTTT; CDR3 protein: CASSSGVNSPLHF; D gene: .; J gene: TRBJ1-6; V gene: TRBV27; clone size: .
CDR3 DNA: TGTGCCAGTTCCCAATTGGAGACCCAGTACTTC; CDR3 protein: CASSQLETQYF; D gene: .; J gene: TRBJ2-5; V gene: TRBV12-3/TRBV12-4; clone size: many
CDR3 DNA: TGTGCCATCAGTGTCGGGACAGCCTACGAGCAGTACTTC; CDR3 protein: CAISVGTAYEQYF; D gene: TRBD1; J gene: TRBJ2-7; V gene: TRBV10-3; clone size: .
CDR3 DNA: TGTGCCAGCAGCTTAAACGGGGGCACACAAGAGACCCAGTACTTC; CDR3 protein: CASSLNGGTQETQYF; D gene: .; J gene: TRBJ2-5; V gene: TRBV7-3; clone size: .
CDR3 DNA: TGTGCCAGCGGATCACCCCTCCACTTT; CDR3 protein: CASGSPLHF; D gene: .; J gene: TRBJ1-6; V gene: TRBV6-1; clone size: many
CDR3 DNA: TGCAGTGCTAGAGACGGGACAGAGGCATCACCCCAGCATTTT; CDR3 protein: CSARDGTEASPQHF; D gene: TRBD1; J gene: TRBJ1-5; V gene: TRBV20-1; clone size: many
CDR3 DNA: TGCAGCGTTGAAGATCCGGAAACTGAGGGCGAGCAGTACTTC; CDR3 protein: CSVEDPETEGEQYF; D gene: .; J gene: TRBJ2-7; V gene: TRBV29-1; clone size: many
CDR3 DNA: TGTGCCAGCAGCACTTCAGGGGCGTATGGCTACACCTTC; CDR3 protein: CASSTSGAYGYTF; D gene: .; J gene: TRBJ1-2; V gene: TRBV7-2; clone size: many
CDR3 DNA: TGTGCCAGCAGTCCGCGCGGCAGGACTGTCCAAGAGACCCAGTACTTC; CDR3 protein: CASSPRGRTVQETQYF; D gene: .; J gene: TRBJ2-5; V gene: TRBV28; clone size: many
CDR3 DNA: TGTGCCAGCAGTGAACTGTACGAGCAGTGCTTC; CDR3 protein: CASSELYEQCF; D gene: .; J gene: TRBJ2-7; V gene: TRBV6-1; clone size: many